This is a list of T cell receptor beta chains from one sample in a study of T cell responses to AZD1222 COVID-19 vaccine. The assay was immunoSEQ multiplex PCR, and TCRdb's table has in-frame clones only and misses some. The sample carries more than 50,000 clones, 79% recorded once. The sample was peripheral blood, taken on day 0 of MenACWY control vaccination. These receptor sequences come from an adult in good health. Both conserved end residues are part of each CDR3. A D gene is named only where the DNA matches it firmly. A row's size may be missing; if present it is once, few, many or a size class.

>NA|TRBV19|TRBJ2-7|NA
CASSIDRSSYEQYF
TGTGCCAGTAGTATAGATAGGAGCTCCTACGAGCAGTACTTC
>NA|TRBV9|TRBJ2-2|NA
CASSVAPSTGELFF
TGTGCCAGCAGCGTAGCCCCGAGCACCGGGGAGCTGTTTTTT
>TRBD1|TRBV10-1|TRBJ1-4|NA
CATPRDRVATNEKLFF
TGCGCCACGCCACGGGACAGAGTTGCAACTAATGAAAAACTGTTTTTT
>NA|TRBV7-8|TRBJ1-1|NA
CASSSRRINTEAFF
TGTGCCAGCAGCTCGAGGAGGATAAACACTGAAGCTTTCTTT
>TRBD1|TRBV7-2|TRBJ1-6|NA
CASSLSGGMKPLHF
TGTGCCAGCAGCTTATCAGGGGGAATGAAACCCCTCCACTTT
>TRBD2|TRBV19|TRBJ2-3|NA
CASRLAGDTDTQYF
TGTGCCAGTAGGTTAGCGGGGGACACAGATACGCAGTATTTT
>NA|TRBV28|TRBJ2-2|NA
CASSLPGQGGTGELFF
TGTGCCAGCAGCCTCCCCGGGCAGGGGGGGACCGGGGAGCTGTTTTTT
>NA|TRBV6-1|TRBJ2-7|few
CASTEGGSYYEQYF
TGTGCCAGTACCGAAGGGGGATCTTACTACGAGCAGTACTTC
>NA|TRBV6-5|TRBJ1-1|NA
CASSYSEVSREAFF
TGTGCCAGCAGTTACTCAGAGGTCTCAAGAGAAGCTTTCTTT
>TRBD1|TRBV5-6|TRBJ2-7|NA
CASSLAGQEPIYEQYF
TGTGCCAGCAGCTTGGCCGGACAGGAGCCTATCTACGAGCAGTACTTC
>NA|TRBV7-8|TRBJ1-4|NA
CASSLRVATNEKLFF
TGTGCCAGCAGCTTGCGAGTTGCAACTAATGAAAAACTGTTTTTT
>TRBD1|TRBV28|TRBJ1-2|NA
CASSSDRDNYGYTF
TGTGCCAGCAGTTCGGACAGGGACAACTATGGCTACACCTTC
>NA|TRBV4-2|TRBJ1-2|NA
CASSQEVAQGYGYTF
TGTGCCAGCAGCCAAGAGGTAGCCCAGGGGTATGGCTACACCTTC
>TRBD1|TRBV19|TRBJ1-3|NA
CASSSPRDSASSGNTIYF
TGTGCCAGTAGTTCCCCTCGGGACAGCGCCTCTTCTGGAAACACCATATATTTT
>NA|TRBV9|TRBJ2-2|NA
CASSVEGRRAGELFF
TGTGCCAGCAGCGTAGAGGGCAGGCGGGCCGGGGAGCTGTTTTTT
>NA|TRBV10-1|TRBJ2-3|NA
CASSESVRRVQYF
TGCGCCAGCAGTGAGTCAGTGAGGAGAGTGCAGTATTTT
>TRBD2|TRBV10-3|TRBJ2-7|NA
CAISDRTSGSYEQYF
TGTGCCATCAGTGATCGGACTAGCGGGAGCTACGAGCAGTACTTC
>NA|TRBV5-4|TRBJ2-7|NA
CASSPGDSSYEQYF
TGTGCCAGCAGCCCGGGGGACAGTTCCTACGAGCAGTACTTC
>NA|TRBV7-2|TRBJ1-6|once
CASSLLLDRSPLHF
TGTGCCAGCAGCTTATTGTTGGATCGTTCACCCCTCCACTTT
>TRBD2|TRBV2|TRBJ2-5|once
CASRGAGETETQYF
TGTGCCAGCAGGGGAGCGGGAGAGACGGAGACCCAGTACTTC
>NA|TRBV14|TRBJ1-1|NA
CASSLGLNTEAFF
TGTGCCAGCAGCCTCGGCTTGAACACTGAAGCTTTCTTT
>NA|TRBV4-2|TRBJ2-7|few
CASSQIGRTYEQYF
TGTGCCAGCAGCCAAATAGGTAGGACCTACGAGCAGTACTTC
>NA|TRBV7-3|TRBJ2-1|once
CASSVDPGQRNEQFF
TGTGCCAGCAGCGTAGACCCTGGACAGAGGAATGAGCAGTTCTTC
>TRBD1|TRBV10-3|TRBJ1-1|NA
CATADRAGTEAFF
TGTGCCACCGCGGACAGGGCTGGGACTGAAGCTTTCTTT
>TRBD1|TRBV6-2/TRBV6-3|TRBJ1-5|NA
CASSSLTGGGDQPQHF
TGTGCCAGCAGTTCTCTGACAGGGGGCGGGGATCAGCCCCAGCATTTT
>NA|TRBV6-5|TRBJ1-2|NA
CATSRLGYGYTF
TGTGCCACCTCACGATTAGGCTATGGCTACACCTTC
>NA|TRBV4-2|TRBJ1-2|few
CASSQGVFGSRGYGYTF
TGTGCCAGCAGCCAAGGCGTCTTTGGGTCCCGGGGCTATGGCTACACCTTC
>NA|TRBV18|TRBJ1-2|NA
CASSPGRGGYGYTF
TGTGCCAGCTCCCCCGGTCGGGGCGGCTATGGCTACACCTTC
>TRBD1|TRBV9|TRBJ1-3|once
CASSLGTGSGNTIYF
TGTGCCAGCAGCCTTGGGACAGGCTCTGGAAACACCATATATTTT
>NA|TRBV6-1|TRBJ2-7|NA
CASSTGRYEQYF
TGTGCCAGCAGCACGGGAAGATACGAGCAGTACTTC
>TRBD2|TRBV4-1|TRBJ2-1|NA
CASSQEGGLGDDEQFF
TGCGCCAGCAGCCAAGAAGGGGGACTAGGCGACGATGAGCAGTTCTTC
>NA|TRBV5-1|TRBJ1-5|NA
CASSPGLLEGQPQHF
TGCGCCAGCAGCCCGGGACTCCTCGAGGGACAGCCCCAGCATTTT
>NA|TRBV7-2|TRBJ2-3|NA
CASSLNGGPTDTQYF
TGTGCCAGCAGCTTAAACGGGGGACCCACAGATACGCAGTATTTT
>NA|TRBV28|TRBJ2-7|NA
CASSLNFLSYEQYF
TGTGCCAGCAGTTTGAACTTCCTCTCCTACGAGCAGTACTTC
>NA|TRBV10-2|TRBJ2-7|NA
CASSSTAYEQYF
TGCGCCAGCAGCTCGACGGCGTACGAGCAGTACTTC
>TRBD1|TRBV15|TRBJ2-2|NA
CATGTVNTGELFF
TGTGCCACCGGGACAGTGAACACCGGGGAGCTGTTTTTT
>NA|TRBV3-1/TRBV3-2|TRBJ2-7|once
CASSHAGQGAEQYF
TGTGCCAGCAGCCATGCCGGGCAAGGGGCCGAGCAGTACTTC
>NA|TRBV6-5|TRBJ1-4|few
CASSTGSKEKLFF
TGTGCCAGCAGCACAGGGTCTAAGGAAAAACTGTTTTTT
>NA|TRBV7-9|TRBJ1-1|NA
CASSLATGTEAFF
TGTGCCAGCAGCTTAGCCACAGGCACTGAAGCTTTCTTT
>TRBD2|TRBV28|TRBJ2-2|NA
CASSLLSGAGELFF
TGTGCCAGCAGTTTACTTAGCGGGGCCGGGGAGCTGTTTTTT
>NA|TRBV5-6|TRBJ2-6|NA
CASSFAGSFLSGANVLTF
TGTGCCAGCAGCTTTGCCGGCAGCTTCCTCTCTGGGGCCAACGTCCTGACTTTC
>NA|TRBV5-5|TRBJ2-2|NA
CASSFRDQNTGELFF
TGTGCCAGCAGCTTCCGGGACCAGAACACCGGGGAGCTGTTTTTT
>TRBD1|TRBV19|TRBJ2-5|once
CASSTGQGVETQYF
TGTGCCAGTAGTACCGGACAGGGGGTAGAGACCCAGTACTTC
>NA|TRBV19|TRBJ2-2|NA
CASSLSPTGELFF
TGTGCCAGTAGTCTTTCGCCTACCGGGGAGCTGTTTTTT
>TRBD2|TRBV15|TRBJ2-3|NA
CATSRERGSLDTQYF
TGTGCCACCAGCAGAGAGCGGGGGTCCTTGGATACGCAGTATTTT
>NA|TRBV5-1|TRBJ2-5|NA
CASSLDGTRGETQYF
TGCGCCAGCAGCTTGGATGGAACCCGAGGGGAGACCCAGTACTTC
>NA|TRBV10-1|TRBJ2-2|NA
CASSEHGRRCSCTFF
TGCGCCAGCAGTGAACACGGACGGCGGTGCAGCTGTACGTTTTTT
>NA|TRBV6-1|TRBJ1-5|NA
CASSERGGGNQPQHF
TGTGCCAGCAGTGAACGGGGTGGTGGAAATCAGCCCCAGCATTTT
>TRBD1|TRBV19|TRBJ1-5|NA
CASTRTGVRTQPQHF
TGTGCCAGTACCCGGACAGGGGTTAGGACTCAGCCCCAGCATTTT
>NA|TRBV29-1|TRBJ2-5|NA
CSVAGPVGTQYF
TGCAGCGTTGCCGGCCCCGTAGGGACCCAGTACTTC
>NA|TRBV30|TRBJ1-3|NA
CAWGLNTIYF
TGTGCCTGGGGCCTAAACACCATATATTTT
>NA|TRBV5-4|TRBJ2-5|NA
CASSLAGSETQYF
TGTGCCAGCAGCTTGGCGGGAAGTGAGACCCAGTACTTC
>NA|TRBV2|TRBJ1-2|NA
CASRVVGGYTF
TGTGCCAGCAGGGTGGTTGGAGGCTACACCTTC
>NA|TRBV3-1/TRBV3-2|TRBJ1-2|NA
CASSQGTHGYTF
TGTGCCAGCAGCCAAGGTACGCACGGCTACACCTTC